Included here is one TCR beta chain sequence, with context. Antigen: not known. The CDR3 consists of 15 residues. CDR1 and CDR2 (germline): LGHNA, YSLEER. V was clipped by 0 bases and J by 7 bases; unmatched bases: 4. Treatment given: roughly 10-day PBMC culture with coronavirus spike peptide pools or control peptides (ViraFEST assay). This entry is derived from a study of vaccination and CD4 T cells after COVID-19. Once obtained from cultured CD4+ T cells, the DNA was sequenced using the Oncomine TCR Beta short-read assay. Each CDR3 protein gets one entry after TCRdb re-called the PCR reads with MiXCR. The table records 20,000 to 25,000 distinct CDR3 sequences, roughly two fifths of them present only once.

The source material was CD4+ T cells from blood, cultured in vitro. The chain has TRBV4-3 and TRBJ2-7; 12 bases map to TRBD2. This TCR was sampled from a human donor who had recovered from COVID-19. In DNA form, the CDR3 reads TGCGCCAGCAGCCAAGAATGGCTAGCGGGAGGGGAGCAGTACTTC. Translated: CASSQEWLAGGEQYF.